This TCR beta chain was obtained from a study of T cell responses to AZD1222 COVID-19 vaccine. Study observations and caveats: The study found vaccine-associated CD4 TCRs spanning spike, dominant at 160-218 and 743-854. Clonal diversity was possibly underestimated, and white British individuals and females predominated among donors. AZD1222 recipients seropositive at baseline numbered only 5 to 7.

V was pared by 4 bases and J by 8 bases, with 14 bases between. The CDR3 loop spans 12 amino acids. Germline-derived CDR1 and CDR2 are GTSNPN and SVGIG (reference sequence). The table came from immunoSEQ multiplex PCR; TCRdb's copy has only in-frame clones and leaves some out. The sample shows approximately 130,000 clones, 80% to 90% of them seen only once. This clone was counted once. Its target is not known. The chain joins TRBV30 to TRBJ1-1, with D unclear. The source of this sequence is an adult who received the AZD1222 COVID-19 vaccine. This specimen was peripheral blood, taken 28 days after the second AZD1222 dose. CDR3 DNA: TGTGCCTGGAATATAGGGCAGCCGGAAGCTTTCTTT. This translates into CAWNIGQPEAFF.